Listed below are T cell receptor beta chains from one sample, sequenced in a study of cytomegalovirus exposure and HLA in healthy donors. Clones were read by immunoSEQ multiplex PCR, and TCRdb kept only the in-frame ones, dropping some. The table records some 110,000 clones, approximately 80% of them present only once. The sequenced material came from PBMCs. These receptors were collected from a woman in her twenties or thirties in good health and CMV-seronegative. Each CDR3 is given with its conserved first and last residue. Fields, in order: J gene, V gene, D gene, clone size, CDR3 protein, CDR3 DNA. A D gene is named only where the DNA matches it firmly. Clone size appears in some rows only: once, few, many, or a class for an expanded clone.

>TRBJ2-2|TRBV6-6|TRBD2|.
CASSQRGRNTGELFF
TGTGCCAGCAGCCAGCGGGGCAGGAACACCGGGGAGCTGTTTTTT
>TRBJ1-1|TRBV7-9|TRBD1|.
CASSLGGQGPQAFF
TGTGCCAGCAGCTTAGGGGGACAGGGGCCCCAAGCTTTCTTT
>TRBJ1-4|TRBV5-1|TRBD1|.
CASSLGIRQGTNEKLFF
TGCGCCAGCAGCTTGGGGATCCGACAGGGGACTAATGAAAAACTGTTTTTT
>TRBJ2-7|TRBV10-2|.|once
CASSPTTDWQYF
TGCGCCAGCAGTCCTACGACAGACTGGCAGTACTTC
>TRBJ1-2|TRBV6-1|.|.
CASSEAVRTENLNYGYTF
TGTGCCAGCAGTGAAGCAGTTCGGACAGAGAATTTAAACTATGGCTACACCTTC
>TRBJ1-3|TRBV19|.|.
CASRSGFEIGNTIYF
TGTGCCAGCCGATCGGGGTTTGAGATAGGAAACACCATATATTTT
>TRBJ2-4|TRBV10-3|TRBD1|.
CAIRGTGENIQYF
TGTGCCATCAGAGGGACAGGGGAAAACATTCAGTACTTC
>TRBJ2-3|TRBV7-6|TRBD1|.
CASSSRQGNRGDTQYF
TGTGCCAGCAGCTCCCGACAGGGCAATAGGGGAGATACGCAGTATTTT
>TRBJ2-3|TRBV9|TRBD2|.
CASAGGWPSDTQYF
TGTGCCAGCGCGGGAGGGTGGCCCTCGGATACGCAGTATTTT
>TRBJ1-2|TRBV7-2|.|.
CASIPGTGSNYGYTF
TGTGCCAGCATCCCTGGAACAGGGTCAAACTATGGCTACACCTTC
>TRBJ1-1|TRBV2|.|.
CASAILNTEAFF
TGTGCCAGCGCTATTCTTAACACTGAAGCTTTCTTT
>TRBJ1-2|TRBV10-2|TRBD1|.
CASSGGQGAIYGYTF
TGCGCCAGCAGCGGCGGACAGGGGGCGATCTATGGCTACACCTTC
>TRBJ1-2|TRBV5-6|.|.
CASSNGGAHYGYTF
TGTGCCAGCAGCAATGGGGGGGCTCATTATGGCTACACCTTC
>TRBJ1-4|TRBV4-2|.|.
CASSQGQTTNEKLFF
TGTGCCAGCAGCCAAGGTCAAACAACTAATGAAAAACTGTTTTTT
>TRBJ2-7|TRBV27|TRBD1|.
CASSPDRGTWVYEQYF
TGTGCCAGCAGCCCCGACAGGGGGACGTGGGTCTACGAGCAGTACTTC
>TRBJ1-1|TRBV25-1|TRBD1|.
CASSEWYQGARAEAFF
TGTGCCAGCAGTGAATGGTATCAGGGGGCGAGGGCTGAAGCTTTCTTT
>TRBJ2-1|TRBV28|TRBD2|few
CASSLGGGNYNEQFF
TGTGCCAGCAGTTTAGGCGGGGGGAACTACAATGAGCAGTTCTTC
>TRBJ1-5|TRBV7-8|TRBD1|.
CASSLTGTGGELPIKPQHF
TGTGCCAGCAGCTTAACCGGGACAGGGGGCGAACTTCCAATCAAGCCCCAGCATTTT
>TRBJ1-2|TRBV6-6|TRBD1|.
CASRVDRAYGYTF
TGTGCCAGCAGGGTAGACAGGGCCTATGGCTACACCTTC
>TRBJ1-3|TRBV6-1|.|.
CASRQSSGNTIYF
TGTGCCAGCAGACAAAGCTCTGGAAACACCATATATTTT
>TRBJ1-1|TRBV6-6|.|once
CASSYRGETEAFF
TGTGCCAGCAGTTACCGGGGGGAAACTGAAGCTTTCTTT
>TRBJ2-5|TRBV13|.|.
CASSLNNREETQYF
TGTGCCAGCAGTTTAAACAACAGAGAAGAGACCCAGTACTTC
>TRBJ1-5|TRBV15|.|.
CATSSRINQPQHF
TGTGCCACCAGCAGCCGTATCAATCAGCCCCAGCATTTT
>TRBJ1-2|TRBV29-1|.|.
CSVAPGSPYGYTF
TGCAGCGTCGCCCCAGGGTCCCCCTATGGCTACACCTTC
>TRBJ2-7|TRBV5-1|.|.
CASSPEVSGNEQYF
TGCGCCAGCAGCCCTGAGGTATCGGGAAACGAGCAGTACTTC
>TRBJ1-2|TRBV6-5|TRBD1|few
CASSYFGGTGNGYTF
TGTGCCAGCAGTTACTTCGGCGGGACAGGGAATGGCTACACCTTC
>TRBJ1-2|TRBV7-6|.|.
CASSLVAGGNYGYTF
TGTGCCAGCAGCTTAGTTGCGGGCGGAAACTATGGCTACACCTTC
>TRBJ2-7|TRBV5-6|.|.
CASSSPDGGEQYF
TGTGCCAGCAGCTCACCAGATGGTGGCGAGCAGTACTTC
>TRBJ1-1|TRBV29-1|.|.
CSVDGGTVGTEAFF
TGCAGCGTTGACGGCGGGACCGTAGGGACTGAAGCTTTCTTT
>TRBJ2-7|TRBV6-5|.|.
CASSYGPGLGGYEQYF
TGTGCCAGCAGTTACGGCCCAGGTTTAGGTGGGTACGAGCAGTACTTC
>TRBJ2-1|TRBV6-5|TRBD2|few
CASSYLSGGAYEQFF
TGTGCCAGCAGTTACCTTAGCGGGGGGGCCTATGAGCAGTTCTTC
>TRBJ2-7|TRBV2|TRBD1|.
CASSVGWTGSTYEQYF
TGTGCCAGCAGTGTGGGATGGACAGGGTCAACCTACGAGCAGTACTTC
>TRBJ2-2|TRBV5-6|TRBD1|.
CASSLGDRRNTGELFF
TGTGCCAGCAGCTTGGGGGACAGGAGGAACACCGGGGAGCTGTTTTTT
>TRBJ1-4|TRBV2|TRBD1|.
CASSQARQGLGEKLFF
TGTGCCAGCAGTCAAGCCCGACAGGGATTGGGGGAAAAACTGTTTTTT
>TRBJ2-7|TRBV30|TRBD1|.
CARGQGAREQYF
TGTGCCCGCGGACAGGGGGCGCGTGAGCAGTACTTC
>TRBJ1-6|TRBV30|.|.
CAWTTRPVSSYNSPLHF
TGTGCCTGGACCACGCGGCCGGTGAGCTCCTATAATTCACCCCTCCACTTT
>TRBJ1-4|TRBV25-1|.|.
CASSELQVNEKLFF
TGTGCCAGCAGTGAATTACAGGTTAATGAAAAACTGTTTTTT
>TRBJ2-4|TRBV6-1|TRBD1|.
CASSEYFGQGAPIRNIQYF
TGTGCCAGCAGTGAATACTTCGGACAGGGGGCGCCGATAAGAAACATTCAGTACTTC
>TRBJ1-1|TRBV20-1|TRBD1|.
CSAYRQGQAF
TGCAGTGCCTATAGACAGGGGCAAGCCTTT
>TRBJ2-2|TRBV7-9|.|few
CASSLDRRTRNTGELFF
TGTGCCAGCAGCTTAGACAGGAGAACCAGAAACACCGGGGAGCTGTTTTTT
>TRBJ1-3|TRBV18|.|.
CASSPLKDSSGNTIYF
TGTGCCAGCTCACCACTAAAGGACAGCTCTGGAAACACCATATATTTT